Each of the 21 T cell receptor beta chains below was sequenced from the same sample in a study of blood T cell repertoires in COVID-19. Only in-frame clones appear in the TCRdb table, and some are missing; sequencing was by immunoSEQ multiplex PCR. This repertoire shows over 200,000 clones, approximately 89% found once; its top ten account for almost 4%. The sample comprised PBMCs or T cells enriched from blood (not recorded which). The receptors shown here come from a woman aged 25 to 39 with acute COVID-19.

The CDR3 protein is CASSVRDSPYNEQFF. Written as DNA, the CDR3 is TGTGCCAGCAGCGTCCGGGACTCTCCCTACAATGAGCAGTTCTTC. This sequence joins TRBV9 and TRBJ2-1; D may be TRBD2 (6 bases). The germline V gene encodes CDR1 SGDLS and CDR2 YYNGEE. This CDR3 has 15 residues. Trimming left V 2 bases short and J 2 bases short, with 11 bases between. Together with reference TRBV9 and TRBJ2-1, the CDR3 gives the full variable domain: DSGVTQTPKHLITATGQRVTLRCSPRSGDLSVYWYQQSLDQGLQFLIQYYNGEERAKGNILERFSAQQFPDLHSELNLSSLELGDSALYFCASSVRDSPYNEQFFGPGTRLTVL.

This sequence joins TRBV11-1 and TRBJ2-3; D is unresolved. The length of the CDR3 is 15 residues. The germline gives CDR1 SGHAT, CDR2 FQDESV (reference sequence). Trimming took off 1 base at V and 2 bases at J, with 10 bases between the two ends. The CDR3 region has the DNA TGTGCCAGCAGCTTAGGGGCTTCATACACAGATACGCAGTATTTT. This translates into CASSLGASYTDTQYF.

The chain carries TRBV6-5 and TRBJ1-4, with TRBD1 as a possible D gene (5 bases). Looked up from germline, CDR1 is MNHEY and CDR2 is SVGAGI. The CDR3 spans 14 residues. Trimming stripped 7 bases from V and 2 bases from J, with 11 bases between. The chain's CDR3 is CASTRGQTNEKLFF. In nucleotides, the CDR3 is TGTGCCAGCACGCGGGGCCAGACTAATGAAAAACTGTTTTTT.

The chain couples TRBV6-2 or TRBV6-3 to TRBJ1-6, with 9 bases lining up with TRBD1. Looked up from germline, CDR1 is MNHEY and CDR2 is SVGEGT. The ends lost 0 bases at V and 13 bases at J; junction bases unmatched: 7. CDR3 length equals 15 residues. CDR3 in amino acids: CASSYSQDRGFPLHF. The DNA of the CDR3 is TGTGCCAGCAGTTACTCTCAGGACAGGGGATTTCCCCTCCACTTT.

The chain joins TRBV30 to TRBJ1-1; TRBD1 matches 7 bases. This CDR3 contains 14 residues. The V gene's germline CDR1 is GTSNPN and CDR2 SVGIG (reference sequence). The J segment lost 1 base and the V segment lost 5 bases, leaving 7 bases of the junction unmatched. The DNA for the CDR3 is TGTGCCTGGGACGACAGGGCAAGGAACACTGAAGCTTTCTTT. Translation: CAWDDRARNTEAFF.

The V and J genes are TRBV5-4 and TRBJ2-5; TRBD1 matches 9 bases. V was pared by 3 bases and J by 4 bases, with 4 bases of the junction left unmatched. CDR1 and CDR2 (germline): SGHNT, YYREEE (reference sequence). The CDR3 length is 14 residues. This CDR3 reads CASSWDRAGETQYF. CDR3 bases: TGTGCCAGCAGCTGGGACAGGGCAGGAGAGACCCAGTACTTC.

The chain recombines TRBV30 with TRBJ1-4; D uncertain. The germline V gene has CDR1 GTSNPN and CDR2 SVGIG (reference sequence). Trimming pared 0 bases from V and 10 bases from J, leaving 6 bases between. The CDR3 runs to 11 residues. CDR3 nucleotide sequence: TGTGCCTGGAGTGTAGGACTAAAACTGTTTTTT. Protein: CAWSVGLKLFF.

This clone was recorded once. A junction end diverges from the germline sequence, so it may reflect a read error. CDR3 in DNA: TGCGCCAGCACCTTGACTGGCGGGGGGCGCGTTTACGAGCAGTACTTC. As protein: CASTLTGGGRVYEQYF. J is TRBJ2-7 and V is TRBV5-1, with 8 bases aligning to TRBD2. This CDR3 has 16 residues. The germline gives CDR1 SGHRS, CDR2 YFSETQ.

The chain has TRBV24-1 and TRBJ2-2; possibly TRBD1 for D (6 bases). Germline CDR1 reads KGHDR; CDR2 reads SFDVKD. Trimming removed 3 bases at V and 1 base at J, with 17 bases between. This CDR3 comprises 18 residues. In DNA, the CDR3 is TGTGCCACCAGTGATCGAGCCAGACAGGTAAGGAACACCGGGGAGCTGTTTTTT. Translating gives CATSDRARQVRNTGELFF.

This clone has just one count. This rearrangement joins TRBV30 to TRBJ2-1; TRBD2 matches at 14 bases. After removal of 3 bases from V and 10 bases from J, the junction contained 5 bases not matched to a gene. In germline, CDR1 is GTSNPN, CDR2 SVGIG (reference sequence). The CDR3 totals 14 residues. CDR3 in amino acids: CAWRTSGGAREQFF. In DNA, the CDR3 is TGTGCCTGGAGGACTAGCGGGGGGGCCCGGGAGCAGTTCTTC.

The genes are TRBV5-1 and TRBJ1-2; 8 bases are a match to TRBD1. The CDR3 consists of 12 residues. After removal of 0 bases from V and 13 bases from J, the junction contained 5 bases not matched to a gene. Germline V gives CDR1 SGHRS, CDR2 YFSETQ. As DNA, the CDR3 is TGCGCCAGCAGCTTGGCGGGACAGGAGTGCACCTTC. Protein sequence: CASSLAGQECTF.

This sequence joins TRBV28 and TRBJ1-2; D may be TRBD1 (6 bases). The germline V gene has CDR1 MDHEN and CDR2 SYDVKM. V lost 4 bases, J lost 7 bases, and 13 bases lay in between. This CDR3 is built from 13 residues. CDR3 DNA sequence: TGTGCCAGCAGTTACCCACAGGGCTTTGGCTACACCTTC. It yields the protein CASSYPQGFGYTF.

The chain links TRBV6-1 to TRBJ1-1; D is unresolved. The CDR3 spans 14 residues. Trimming left V 3 bases short and J 0 bases short, with 8 bases between. Germline loops: CDR1 MNHNS, CDR2 SASEGT. CDR3 DNA: TGTGCCAGCAGTGACGGGGTAATGAACACTGAAGCTTTCTTT. Protein product: CASSDGVMNTEAFF.

The J gene is TRBJ1-5, the V gene TRBV5-6; TRBD1 aligns across 12 bases. The CDR3 sequence is 16 residues long. Germline assignment: CDR1 SGHDT and CDR2 YYEEEE. V lost 3 bases, J lost 7 bases, and 8 bases stayed unmatched. CDR3 in DNA: TGTGCCAGCAGCTCGGGACAGGGGGCTAAGGGACAGCCCCAGCATTTT. Translation: CASSSGQGAKGQPQHF.

V usage is TRBV28 and J usage is TRBJ1-2; D remains unclear. The CDR3 sequence is 15 residues long. Germline V gene lookup returns CDR1 MDHEN and CDR2 SYDVKM. Trimming stripped 3 bases from V and 2 bases from J, with 13 bases between. The CDR3 DNA reads TGTGCCAGCAGTTTGGGTTTGGAACAGAACTATGGCTACACCTTC. It yields the protein CASSLGLEQNYGYTF.

The gene calls are TRBV27 and TRBJ1-2; 7 bases align to TRBD1. The CDR3 runs 15 residues. The V gene end was trimmed by 8 bases and the J gene end by 8 bases; junction bases not matched to a gene: 17. Germline CDR1 MNHEY, CDR2 SMNVEV (reference sequence). CDR3 DNA: TGTGCCAGCCGTTCAGATCGCACAGGGGCGAGGGGCTACACCTTC. Translating gives CASRSDRTGARGYTF.

The gene calls are TRBV4-2 and TRBJ1-3, with 8 bases fitting TRBD1. V gave up 3 bases and J gave up 1 base; unmatched junction bases: 5. The CDR3 is 16 residues long. CDR1 and CDR2 (germline): LGHNA, YNFKEQ. DNA for the CDR3: TGTGCCAGCAGCCACCTGGACAGGGATTCTGGAAACACCATATATTTT. Residues: CASSHLDRDSGNTIYF.

This rearrangement joins TRBV7-9 to TRBJ1-2; unclear D gene. The CDR3 is 14 residues long. The V end lost 3 bases, the J end lost 7 bases, and 15 bases lay between the germline ends. CDR1 SEHNR and CDR2 FQNEAQ come from the germline V gene (reference sequence). The CDR3 DNA reads as TGTGCCAGCAGCTTTTTAGACGAGGCTAGTGGCTACACCTTC. It is translated as CASSFLDEASGYTF.

The chain links TRBV19 to TRBJ1-3; D is uncertain. The CDR3 consists of 12 residues. V was shortened by 10 bases and J by 3 bases, with 10 bases between the two germline ends. Germline V gives CDR1 LNHDA, CDR2 SQIVND (reference sequence). CDR3 region: CATEGDGNTIYF. DNA for the CDR3: TGTGCCACCGAGGGCGATGGAAACACCATATATTTT.

The chain is built from TRBV7-3 and TRBJ1-1; D remains unclear. The V gene's germline CDR1 is SGHTA and CDR2 FQGTGA. The CDR3 has 14 amino acids. V gave up 5 bases and J gave up 1 base, with 11 bases separating them. The CDR3 is CASSNSGENTEAFF. The CDR3 region has the DNA TGTGCCAGCAGCAATTCCGGGGAGAACACTGAAGCTTTCTTT.

The CDR3 loop is CATPRAGRTGNTGELFF. Written as DNA, the CDR3 is TGTGCCACCCCTAGAGCGGGGCGGACCGGGAACACCGGGGAGCTGTTTTTT. The rearrangement links TRBV19 to TRBJ2-2; 7 bases fit TRBD2. CDR1 is LNHDA and CDR2 is SQIVND in the germline V gene (reference sequence). This CDR3 region has 17 residues. V lost 10 bases and J lost 1; bases outside the gene matches: 15. The full variable domain, completed using reference TRBV19 and TRBJ2-2, is DGGITQSPKYLFRKEGQNVTLSCEQNLNHDAMYWYRQDPGQGLRLIYYSQIVNDFQKGDIAEGYSVSREKKESFPLTVTSAQKNPTAFYLCATPRAGRTGNTGELFFGEGSRLTVL.